This T cell receptor beta chain was observed in a study of long-term antiretroviral therapy in people with HIV. Details on this clone: Antigen unknown. Other DNA sequences within the sample encode an identical CDR3.

General study points: HIV repertoires showed narrower CDR3 length ranges than controls. Dominant in the repertoire at all time points were clones expanded before ART.

The authors ran the immunoSEQ assay, v3.0, at survey level. Assay: immunoSEQ multiplex PCR; the TCRdb copy retains only in-frame clones and omits some. The data show some 25,000 clones, about 79% seen once. This CDR3 has 13 amino acids. Germline assignment: CDR1 SGHNT and CDR2 YYREEE (reference sequence). V lost 5 bases to trimming and J lost 5 bases, with 13 bases between them. This sample comprised unsorted PBMCs, obtained 0.7 years before starting antiretroviral therapy. The chain has TRBV5-4 and TRBJ2-5; D is unclear. The receptor was derived from a man younger than 45 with HIV. CDR3 bases: TGTGCCAGCAGATCCGGACCCGGGGAGACCCAGTACTTC. As protein: CASRSGPGETQYF.